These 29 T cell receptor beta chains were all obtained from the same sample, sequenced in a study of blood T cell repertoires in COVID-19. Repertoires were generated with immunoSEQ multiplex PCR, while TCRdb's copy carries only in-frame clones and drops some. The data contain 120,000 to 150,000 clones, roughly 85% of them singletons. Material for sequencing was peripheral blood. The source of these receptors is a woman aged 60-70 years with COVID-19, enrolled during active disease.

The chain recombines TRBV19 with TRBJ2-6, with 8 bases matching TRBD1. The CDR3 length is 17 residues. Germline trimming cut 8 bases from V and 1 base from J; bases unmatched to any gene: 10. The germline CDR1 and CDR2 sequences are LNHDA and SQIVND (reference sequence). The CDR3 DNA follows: TGTGCCAGTCATACCGGGACAGGACTTTCTGGGGCCAACGTCCTGACTTTC. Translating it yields CASHTGTGLSGANVLTF.

The CDR3 DNA is TGTGCCAGCAGCTTAGTAAAGTCCGCGGGGGGGCTTGAGACCCAGTACTTC. Its translation is CASSLVKSAGGLETQYF. This sequence joins TRBV7-9 and TRBJ2-5; the match to TRBD2 covers 9 bases. With V trimmed by 1 base and J by 5 bases, 11 bases remained unmatched. From germline, CDR1 is SEHNR and CDR2 FQNEAQ (reference sequence). There are 17 residues in the CDR3.

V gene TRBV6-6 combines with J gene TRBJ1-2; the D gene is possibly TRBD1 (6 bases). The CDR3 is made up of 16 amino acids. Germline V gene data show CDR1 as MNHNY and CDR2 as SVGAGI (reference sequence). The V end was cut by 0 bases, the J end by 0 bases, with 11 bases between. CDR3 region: CASSYSQGPANYGYTF. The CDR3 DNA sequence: TGTGCCAGCAGTTACTCCCAGGGGCCTGCTAACTATGGCTACACCTTC.

DNA of the CDR3: TGTGCCAGCAGTTCTTATACGGGACACCCTTCCTCTGGAAACACCATATATTTT. Its protein product is CASSSYTGHPSSGNTIYF. The chain uses TRBV27 and TRBJ1-3; D is perhaps TRBD1 (6 bases). The CDR3 extends over 18 amino acids. V dropped 4 bases and J dropped 0 bases, with 19 bases sitting between them. In germline, CDR1 is MNHEY, CDR2 SMNVEV (reference sequence).

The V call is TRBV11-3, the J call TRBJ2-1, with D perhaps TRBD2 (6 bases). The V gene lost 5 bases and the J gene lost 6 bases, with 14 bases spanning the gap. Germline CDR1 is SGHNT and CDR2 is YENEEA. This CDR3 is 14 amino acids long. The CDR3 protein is CASSPQWRGNEQFF. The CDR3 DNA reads TGTGCCAGCAGCCCCCAGTGGAGGGGCAATGAGCAGTTCTTC.

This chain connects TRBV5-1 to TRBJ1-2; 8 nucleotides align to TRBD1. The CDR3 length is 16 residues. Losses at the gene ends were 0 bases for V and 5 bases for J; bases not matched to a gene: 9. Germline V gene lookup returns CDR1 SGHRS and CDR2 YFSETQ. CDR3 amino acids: CASSLVTRDRSYGYTF. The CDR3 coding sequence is TGCGCCAGCAGCTTGGTTACCCGGGACAGGTCTTATGGCTACACCTTC.

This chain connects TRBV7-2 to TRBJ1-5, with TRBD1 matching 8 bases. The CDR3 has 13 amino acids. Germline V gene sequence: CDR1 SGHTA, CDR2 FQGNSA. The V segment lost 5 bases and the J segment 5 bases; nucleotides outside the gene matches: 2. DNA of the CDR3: TGTGCCAGCAGCCCGGACAGGGATCAGCCCCAGCATTTT. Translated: CASSPDRDQPQHF.

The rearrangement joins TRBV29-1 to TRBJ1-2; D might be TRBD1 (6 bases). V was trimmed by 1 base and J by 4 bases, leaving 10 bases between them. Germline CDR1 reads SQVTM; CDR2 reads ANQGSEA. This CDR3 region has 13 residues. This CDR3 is CSVEARGTYGYTF. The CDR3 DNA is TGCAGCGTTGAAGCCAGGGGCACCTATGGCTACACCTTC.

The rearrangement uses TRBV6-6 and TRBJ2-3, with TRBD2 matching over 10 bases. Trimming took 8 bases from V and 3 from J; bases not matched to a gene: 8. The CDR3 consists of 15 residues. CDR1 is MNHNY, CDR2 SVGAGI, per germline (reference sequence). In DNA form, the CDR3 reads TGTGCCAGCCTCGGCCAGCGGGGGGGGACAGATACGCAGTATTTT. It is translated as CASLGQRGGTDTQYF.

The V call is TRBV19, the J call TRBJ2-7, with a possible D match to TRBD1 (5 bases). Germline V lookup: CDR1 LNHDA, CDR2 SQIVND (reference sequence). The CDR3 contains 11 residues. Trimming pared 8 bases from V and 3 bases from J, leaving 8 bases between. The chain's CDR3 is CASQGSYEQYF. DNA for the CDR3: TGTGCCAGTCAGGGCAGCTACGAGCAGTACTTC.

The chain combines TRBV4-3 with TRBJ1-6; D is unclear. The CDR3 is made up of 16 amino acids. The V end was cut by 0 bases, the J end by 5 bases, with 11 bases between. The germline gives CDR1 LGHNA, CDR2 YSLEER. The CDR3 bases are TGCGCCAGCAGCCAAGACAGGTCGGGGAATAATTCACCCCTCCACTTT. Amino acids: CASSQDRSGNNSPLHF.

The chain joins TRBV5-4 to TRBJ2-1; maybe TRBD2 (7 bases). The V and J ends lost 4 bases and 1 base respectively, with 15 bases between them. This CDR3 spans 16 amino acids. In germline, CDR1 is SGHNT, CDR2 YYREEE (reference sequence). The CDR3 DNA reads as TGTGCCAGCAGCCCCAAAAGGGGGGGTTCCTACAATGAGCAGTTCTTC. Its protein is CASSPKRGGSYNEQFF. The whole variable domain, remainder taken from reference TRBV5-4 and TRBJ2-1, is ETGVTQSPTHLIKTRGQQVTLRCSSQSGHNTVSWYQQALGQGPQFIFQYYREEENGRGNFPPRFSGLQFPNYSSELNVNALELDDSALYLCASSPKRGGSYNEQFFGPGTRLTVL.

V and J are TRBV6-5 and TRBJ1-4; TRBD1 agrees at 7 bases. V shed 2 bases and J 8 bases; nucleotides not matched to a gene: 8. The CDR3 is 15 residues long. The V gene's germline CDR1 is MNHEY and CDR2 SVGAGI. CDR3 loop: CASSYVTGTEEKLFF. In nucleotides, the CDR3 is TGTGCCAGCAGTTACGTGACAGGGACTGAAGAAAAACTGTTTTTT.

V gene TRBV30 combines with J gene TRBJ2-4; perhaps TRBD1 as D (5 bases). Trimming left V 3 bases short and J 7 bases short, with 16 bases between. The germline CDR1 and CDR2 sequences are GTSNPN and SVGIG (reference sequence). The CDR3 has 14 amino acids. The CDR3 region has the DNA TGTGCCTGGAGAGGGGCCCCGCATGGGAACATTCAGTACTTC. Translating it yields CAWRGAPHGNIQYF.

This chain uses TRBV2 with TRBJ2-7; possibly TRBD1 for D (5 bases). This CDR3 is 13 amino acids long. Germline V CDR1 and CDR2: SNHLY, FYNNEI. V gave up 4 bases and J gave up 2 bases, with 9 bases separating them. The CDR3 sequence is CASSGRATYEQYF. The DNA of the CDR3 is TGTGCCAGCAGTGGCAGGGCAACCTACGAGCAGTACTTC. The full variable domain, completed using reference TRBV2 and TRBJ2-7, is EPEVTQTPSHQVTQMGQEVILRCVPISNHLYFYWYRQILGQKVEFLVSFYNNEISEKSEIFDDQFSVERPDGSNFTLKIRSTKLEDSAMYFCASSGRATYEQYFGPGTRLTVT.

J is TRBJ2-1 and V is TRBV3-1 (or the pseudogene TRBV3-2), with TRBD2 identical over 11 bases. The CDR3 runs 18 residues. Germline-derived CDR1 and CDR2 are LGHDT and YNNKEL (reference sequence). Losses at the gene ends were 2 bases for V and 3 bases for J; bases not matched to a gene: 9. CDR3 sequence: CASSQSFSGGANYNEQFF. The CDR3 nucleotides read TGTGCCAGCAGCCAATCCTTTAGCGGGGGGGCTAACTACAATGAGCAGTTCTTC.

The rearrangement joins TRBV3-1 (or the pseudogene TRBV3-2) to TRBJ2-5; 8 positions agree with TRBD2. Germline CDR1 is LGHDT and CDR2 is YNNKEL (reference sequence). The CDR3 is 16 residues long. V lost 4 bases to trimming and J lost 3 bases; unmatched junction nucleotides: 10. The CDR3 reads CASSREAGGRKETQYF. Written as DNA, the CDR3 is TGTGCCAGCAGCCGGGAGGCGGGGGGCCGGAAAGAGACCCAGTACTTC.

The CDR3 DNA sequence: TGTGCCATCAGTGAGTCAGCGGGGGGTTTCCCCTACGAGCAGTACTTC. As protein: CAISESAGGFPYEQYF. The chain recombines TRBV10-3 with TRBJ2-7; TRBD2 aligns across 9 bases. CDR1 is ENHRY and CDR2 is SYGVKD in the germline V gene. V gave up 0 bases and J gave up 2 bases; unmatched junction bases: 5. The CDR3 is made up of 16 amino acids.

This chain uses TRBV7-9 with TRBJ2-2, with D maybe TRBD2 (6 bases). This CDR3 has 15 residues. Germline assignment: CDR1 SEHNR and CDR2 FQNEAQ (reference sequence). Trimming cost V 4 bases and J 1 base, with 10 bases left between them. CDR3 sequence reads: CASSWDSLNTGELFF. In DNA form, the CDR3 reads TGTGCCAGCAGCTGGGACTCCCTGAACACCGGGGAGCTGTTTTTT.

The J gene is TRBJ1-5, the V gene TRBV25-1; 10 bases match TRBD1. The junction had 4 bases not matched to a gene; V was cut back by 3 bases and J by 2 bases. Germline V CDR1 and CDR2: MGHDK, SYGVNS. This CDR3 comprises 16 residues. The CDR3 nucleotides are TGTGCCAGCAGTGATTCGGACAGGGGGGGCAATCAGCCCCAGCATTTT. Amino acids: CASSDSDRGGNQPQHF.

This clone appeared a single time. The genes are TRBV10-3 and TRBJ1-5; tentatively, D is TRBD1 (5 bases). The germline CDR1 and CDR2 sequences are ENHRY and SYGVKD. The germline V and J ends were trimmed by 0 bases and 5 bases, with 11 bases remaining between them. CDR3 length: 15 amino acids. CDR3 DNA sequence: TGTGCCATCAGTGAGTCGAGTCAGGGCCATCAGCCCCAGCATTTT. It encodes CAISESSQGHQPQHF.

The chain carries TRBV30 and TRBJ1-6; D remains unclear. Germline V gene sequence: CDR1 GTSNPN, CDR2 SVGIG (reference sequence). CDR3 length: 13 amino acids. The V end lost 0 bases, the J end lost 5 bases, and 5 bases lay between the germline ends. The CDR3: CAWSVENNSPLHF. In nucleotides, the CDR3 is TGTGCCTGGAGTGTGGAGAATAATTCACCCCTCCACTTT.

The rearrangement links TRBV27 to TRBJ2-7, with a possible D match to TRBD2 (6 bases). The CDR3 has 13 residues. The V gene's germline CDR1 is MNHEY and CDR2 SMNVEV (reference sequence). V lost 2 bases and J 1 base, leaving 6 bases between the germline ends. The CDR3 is CASSLAGSYEQYF. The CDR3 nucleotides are TGTGCCAGCAGTTTAGCGGGGTCCTACGAGCAGTACTTC.

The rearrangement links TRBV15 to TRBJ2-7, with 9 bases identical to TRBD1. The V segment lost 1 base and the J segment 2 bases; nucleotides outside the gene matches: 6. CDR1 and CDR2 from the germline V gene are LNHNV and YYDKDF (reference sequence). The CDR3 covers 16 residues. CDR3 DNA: TGTGCCACCAGCAGAGCCGCCGGGACAGGGACCTACGAGCAGTACTTC. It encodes CATSRAAGTGTYEQYF.

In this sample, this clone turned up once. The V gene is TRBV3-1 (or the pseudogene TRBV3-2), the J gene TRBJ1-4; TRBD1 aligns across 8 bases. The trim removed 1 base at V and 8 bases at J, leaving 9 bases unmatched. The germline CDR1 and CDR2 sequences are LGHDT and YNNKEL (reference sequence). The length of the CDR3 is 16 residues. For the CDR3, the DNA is TGTGCCAGCAGCCAAGGAATTACAGGGGGTGAAGAAAAACTGTTTTTT. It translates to CASSQGITGGEEKLFF.

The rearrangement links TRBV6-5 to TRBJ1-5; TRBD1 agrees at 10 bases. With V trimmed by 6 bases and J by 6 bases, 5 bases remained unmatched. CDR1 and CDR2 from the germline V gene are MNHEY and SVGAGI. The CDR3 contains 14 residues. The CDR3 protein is CASSRGQGIQPQHF. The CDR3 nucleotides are TGTGCCAGCAGCAGGGGACAGGGGATTCAGCCCCAGCATTTT.

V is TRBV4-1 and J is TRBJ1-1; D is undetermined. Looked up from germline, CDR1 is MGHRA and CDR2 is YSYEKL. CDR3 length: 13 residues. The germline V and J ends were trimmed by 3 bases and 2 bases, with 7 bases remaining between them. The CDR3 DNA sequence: TGCGCCAGCAGCCAGACTCCCAACACTGAAGCTTTCTTT. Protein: CASSQTPNTEAFF.

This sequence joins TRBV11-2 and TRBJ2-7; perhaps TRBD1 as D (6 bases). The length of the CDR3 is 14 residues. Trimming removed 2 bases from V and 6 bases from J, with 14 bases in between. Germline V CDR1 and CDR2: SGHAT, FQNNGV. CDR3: CASSLYRVLPEQYF. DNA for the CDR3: TGTGCCAGCAGCTTATACAGGGTACTCCCCGAGCAGTACTTC.

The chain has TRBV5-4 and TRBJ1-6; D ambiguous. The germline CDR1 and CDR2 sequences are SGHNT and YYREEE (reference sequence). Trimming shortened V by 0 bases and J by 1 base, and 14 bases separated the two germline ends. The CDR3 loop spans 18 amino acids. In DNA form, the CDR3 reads TGTGCCAGCAGCTTGGGGGAGGGAGAAAGATCCTATAATTCACCCCTCCACTTT. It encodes CASSLGEGERSYNSPLHF.